This entry lists 23 T cell receptor beta chains sequenced from one sample in a study of response to subunit inactivated influenza vaccine. TCRdb recomputed calls from the RT-PCR reads with MiXCR, one row per CDR3 protein. The sample lists around 470,000 distinct CDR3 sequences; approximately 7.2% were seen once. The source was PBMCs from blood, collected around 2 years after vaccination. Receptors originate from a man between 50 and 75 years old who received an inactivated influenza vaccine.

The chain recombines TRBV7-8 with TRBJ2-2; 9 bases fit TRBD2. CDR3 length: 15 residues. Germline trimming cut 1 base from V and 6 bases from J; bases unmatched to any gene: 3. Per germline, CDR1 SGHVS and CDR2 FQNEAQ. The CDR3 coding sequence is TGTGCCAGCAGCTTAGTGGGGACTAGCTCCGGGGAGCTGTTTTTT. Amino acids: CASSLVGTSSGELFF.

At least ten counts were recorded for this clonotype. CDR3 sequence: CSASGGTVPGYTF. CDR3 in DNA: TGCAGTGCTAGTGGAGGGACGGTCCCAGGCTACACCTTC. The chain employs TRBV20-1 and TRBJ1-2; maybe TRBD1 (5 bases). Germline CDR1 and CDR2: DFQATT and SNEGSKA (reference sequence). V was shortened by 3 bases and J by 8 bases, with 16 bases between the two germline ends. This CDR3 spans 13 amino acids.

This clonotype turned up a few times. The rearrangement links TRBV19 to TRBJ2-1; the match to TRBD2 covers 10 bases. There are 16 residues in the CDR3. Trimming removed 6 bases from V and 0 bases from J; junction bases left unmatched: 5. CDR1 is LNHDA and CDR2 is SQIVND in the germline V gene (reference sequence). The CDR3 loop reads CASRSPSGGSYNEQFF. CDR3 nucleotide sequence: TGTGCCAGTAGATCTCCTAGCGGGGGCTCCTACAATGAGCAGTTCTTC.

V usage is TRBV9 and J usage is TRBJ2-1; 10 nucleotides align to TRBD2. CDR1 and CDR2 from the germline V gene are SGDLS and YYNGEE. Trimming cost V 4 bases and J 10 bases; bases outside gene matches: 11. This CDR3 comprises 15 residues. The DNA of the CDR3 is TGTGCCAGCAGCCCAAGCGGGAGGGCACCCATCGAGCAGTTCTTC. Translating it yields CASSPSGRAPIEQFF.

This clonotype was recorded at least ten times. The chain carries TRBV28 and TRBJ2-3; D is perhaps TRBD2 (5 bases). The germline gives CDR1 MDHEN, CDR2 SYDVKM. The length of the CDR3 is 9 residues. V was pared by 8 bases and J by 11 bases, with 8 bases between. CDR3 DNA sequence: TGTGCCAGCGGCCGGGGGCAGTATTTT. Translating it yields CASGRGQYF.

This clonotype was picked up many times. CDR3 amino acids: CASSLERGMETQYF. The CDR3 DNA follows: TGTGCCAGCAGCTTAGAGCGGGGGATGGAGACCCAGTACTTC. J is TRBJ2-5 and V is TRBV7-9, with 8 nucleotides matching TRBD2. Germline V gene data show CDR1 as SEHNR and CDR2 as FQNEAQ (reference sequence). The CDR3 runs to 14 residues. Unmatched junction bases numbered 3, after V lost 1 base and J lost 5 bases.

This clonotype was detected a few times. This chain connects TRBV12-3 or TRBV12-4 to TRBJ1-4; 8 bases align to TRBD1. The CDR3 is 14 residues long. After removal of 5 bases from V and 6 bases from J, the junction contained 5 bases not matched to a gene. The CDR3 region has the DNA TGTGCCAGCAGTCCAGGGGGCGTATATGAAAAACTGTTTTTT. Its protein product is CASSPGGVYEKLFF.

As for this clonotype: This may come from a read error, since a much larger clone is one base off. The chain joins TRBV29-1 to TRBJ2-1; possibly TRBD1 for D (6 bases). Looked up from germline, CDR1 is SQVTM and CDR2 is ANQGSEA. Trimming took 6 bases from V and 9 from J, leaving 21 bases between them. The CDR3 is made up of 14 amino acids. As DNA, the CDR3 is TGCAGCGTGCCGGTGTCAGGGGTGGGTGGTGAGCAGTTCTTC. Translated, it gives CSVPVSGVGGEQFF.

This clonotype turned up a few times. The chain uses TRBV6-1 and TRBJ2-5; TRBD2 is a possible D gene (5 bases). The germline gives CDR1 MNHNS, CDR2 SASEGT. The CDR3 is made up of 13 amino acids. V was shortened by 6 bases and J by 5 bases, with 13 bases between the two germline ends. The CDR3: CASRIWGEETQYF. The CDR3 DNA follows: TGTGCCAGCAGGATATGGGGAGAGGAGACCCAGTACTTC.

This clonotype was observed a single time. V usage is TRBV18 and J usage is TRBJ2-2; TRBD2 matches at 12 bases. CDR1 and CDR2 (germline): KGHSH, LQKENI. J lost 2 bases, V lost 3 bases, and 7 bases had no gene match. The CDR3 consists of 18 residues. CDR3 protein: CASSPIGLAGSNTGELFF. The DNA for the CDR3 is TGTGCCAGCTCACCTATTGGACTAGCGGGGTCAAACACCGGGGAGCTGTTTTTT.

This clonotype was picked up a small number of times. The V and J genes are TRBV7-2 and TRBJ1-2; D is unresolved. Germline assignment: CDR1 SGHTA and CDR2 FQGNSA. Trimming stripped 2 bases from V and 2 bases from J, with 9 bases between. The CDR3 has 14 amino acids. The CDR3 DNA reads TGTGCCAGCAGCTTAAGGTCTCGGAACTATGGCTACACCTTC. Residues: CASSLRSRNYGYTF.

This clonotype was counted between two and nine times. The rearrangement uses TRBV10-2 and TRBJ2-3; possible D gene TRBD2, 7 bases. Trimming removed 5 bases from V and 6 bases from J, with 21 bases in between. Germline lookup yields CDR1 WSHSY and CDR2 SAAADI. This CDR3 has 16 amino acids. The CDR3 here is CASSPGGLGVADTQYF. The CDR3 coding sequence is TGCGCCAGCAGTCCGGGGGGCTTGGGTGTTGCGGATACGCAGTATTTT.

This clonotype was detected a few times. The chain employs TRBV20-1 and TRBJ2-4; a weak D match, TRBD1 (5 bases). Trimming left V 3 bases short and J 6 bases short, with 9 bases between. CDR3 length: 12 residues. Germline CDR1 reads DFQATT; CDR2 reads SNEGSKA (reference sequence). DNA of the CDR3: TGCAGTGCTAGTCCAGGGATAAACATTCAGTACTTC. Translated, it gives CSASPGINIQYF.

This clonotype was observed a few times. The chain carries TRBV7-2 and TRBJ1-2; weak D call: TRBD1 (6 bases). V gave up 1 base and J gave up 13 bases, with 19 bases separating them. The CDR3 length is 14 residues. Germline assignment: CDR1 SGHTA and CDR2 FQGNSA. CDR3 sequence (DNA): TGTGCCAGCAGCTTAGTGTGGGACAAGGGGCCACTCACCTTC. It specifies CASSLVWDKGPLTF.

This clonotype has just a few counts. The chain has TRBV20-1 and TRBJ2-3, with TRBD2 identical over 8 bases. Germline trimming cut 5 bases from V and 6 bases from J; bases unmatched to any gene: 10. This CDR3 has 14 residues. The germline V gene encodes CDR1 DFQATT and CDR2 SNEGSKA (reference sequence). The CDR3 coding sequence is TGCAGTGCTTACCCAGCGGGAGAAGAGGATACGCAGTATTTT. It is translated as CSAYPAGEEDTQYF.

This clonotype was seen once. The chain uses TRBV19 and TRBJ2-5; 8 positions match TRBD2. Losses at the gene ends were 5 bases for V and 5 bases for J; bases not matched to a gene: 10. This CDR3 has 15 residues. CDR1 is LNHDA and CDR2 is SQIVND in the germline V gene (reference sequence). The CDR3 DNA reads TGTGCCAGTAGTGTTGGGCTAGCGGGTCGGGAGACCCAGTACTTC. This gives the protein CASSVGLAGRETQYF.

In this sample, this clonotype turned up many times. The rearrangement uses TRBV7-2 and TRBJ2-7; 7 bases agree with TRBD1. The V and J ends lost 5 bases and 2 bases, in that order; junction bases with no gene match: 9. The CDR3 length is 15 residues. CDR1 is SGHTA, CDR2 FQGNSA, per germline. The CDR3 protein is CASSPGQSLAYEQYF. The CDR3 nucleotides read TGTGCCAGCAGCCCGGGACAGTCCCTTGCCTACGAGCAGTACTTC.

In this sample, this clonotype turned up a few times. The chain uses TRBV5-1 and TRBJ2-1; perhaps TRBD1 as D (6 bases). Germline assignment: CDR1 SGHRS and CDR2 YFSETQ. V shed 0 bases and J shed 8 bases, with 15 bases lying between them. The CDR3 is made up of 15 amino acids. The CDR3 DNA reads as TGCGCCAGCAGCTTGGCCACCCAAAGGACAGATGAGCAGTTCTTC. Translated, it gives CASSLATQRTDEQFF. Based on the CDR3 plus reference TRBV5-1 and TRBJ2-1, the full variable domain is KAGVTQTPRYLIKTRGQQVTLSCSPISGHRSVSWYQQTPGQGLQFLFEYFSETQRNKGNFPGRFSGRQFSNSRSEMNVSTLELGDSALYLCASSLATQRTDEQFFGPGTRLTVL.

V gene TRBV20-1 combines with J gene TRBJ2-3, with D hard to call. The CDR3 is 16 amino acids. V lost 0 bases to trimming and J lost 0 bases, with 13 bases between them. Germline V gives CDR1 DFQATT, CDR2 SNEGSKA (reference sequence). CDR3 in DNA: TGCAGTGCTAGAGATGTACCCGGCAAAAGCACAGATACGCAGTATTTT. Its translation is CSARDVPGKSTDTQYF.

This chain links TRBV20-1 with TRBJ2-1; D gene uncertain. V lost 0 bases and J 7 bases, leaving 16 bases between the germline ends. Germline lookup yields CDR1 DFQATT and CDR2 SNEGSKA (reference sequence). The CDR3 sequence is 15 residues long. CDR3: CSARDFQAQWNEQFF. CDR3 nucleotide sequence: TGCAGTGCTAGAGATTTTCAGGCCCAGTGGAATGAGCAGTTCTTC.

The CDR3 coding sequence is TGTGCCAGCAGCGTAGCTAGAGGGGACCCAGAGACCCAGTACTTC. It codes for CASSVARGDPETQYF. The rearrangement links TRBV9 to TRBJ2-5, with D perhaps assigned TRBD1 or TRBD2 (5 bases each). CDR1 SGDLS and CDR2 YYNGEE come from the germline V gene. The CDR3 totals 15 residues. V gave up 0 bases and J gave up 4 bases, with 13 bases separating them. The complete variable domain, with remaining parts taken from reference TRBV9 and TRBJ2-5, reads DSGVTQTPKHLITATGQRVTLRCSPRSGDLSVYWYQQSLDQGLQFLIQYYNGEERAKGNILERFSAQQFPDLHSELNLSSLELGDSALYFCASSVARGDPETQYFGPGTRLLVL.

CDR3 amino acids: CASSFSKGVRDEQYF. CDR3 DNA: TGTGCCAGCAGCTTTTCGAAAGGGGTCCGGGACGAGCAGTACTTC. V and J are TRBV7-9 and TRBJ2-7; D perhaps matches TRBD1 (5 bases). Germline CDR1 and CDR2: SEHNR and FQNEAQ (reference sequence). V gave up 3 bases and J gave up 5 bases, with 17 bases separating them. The CDR3 consists of 15 residues.

CDR3 region: CASSFETIREQYF. The CDR3 DNA reads TGTGCCAGCAGCTTTGAGACTATCCGCGAGCAGTACTTC. The chain employs TRBV7-2 and TRBJ2-7, with D perhaps matching TRBD2 (5 bases). Germline assignment: CDR1 SGHTA and CDR2 FQGNSA. The CDR3 length is 13 residues. V gave up 3 bases and J gave up 6 bases, with 12 bases separating them.